This T cell receptor beta chain came from a study of cytomegalovirus exposure and HLA in healthy donors. General study results and limits: In an earlier analysis, productive rearrangement rates for most beta V segments clustered near 87% or 30%. The sole available immune exposure information was CMV serostatus.

Amplification used 60 Vbeta primers and 13 Jbeta primers. Assay: immunoSEQ multiplex PCR; the TCRdb copy retains only in-frame clones and omits some. Of around 270,000 clones in the sample, around 80% were seen once. In nominal health when sampled, donors likely had unrecorded immune exposures nonetheless. With respect to this clone: Antigen: not known. Other DNA sequences in this sample translate to the same CDR3.

CDR1 is MNHEY and CDR2 is SMNVEV in the germline V gene (reference sequence). J lost 4 bases, V lost 5 bases, and 2 bases had no gene match. This CDR3 region has 13 residues. This sequence originates from a girl aged 2 to 9 in good health and CMV-seronegative. The rearrangement uses TRBV27 and TRBJ2-1, with 7 bases fitting TRBD2. Specimen: PBMCs. CDR3 bases: TGTGCCAGCAGTCTGGGACTATACAATGAGCAGTTCTTC. This translates into CASSLGLYNEQFF.